This TCR beta chain was documented in a study of blood T cells in healthy people across ages. Together with a sample-barcoded 5' primer, a J-beta primer mix was included in a second PCR lasting about 6 to 11 cycles. TCRdb reanalysed the 5' RACE reads using MiXCR and keeps one entry per CDR3 protein. The sample shows 380,000 or so distinct CDR3 sequences, 45% to 60% of them seen only once. Isolated per sample were at least 7 million PBMCs. CDR3 size: 17 residues. In germline, CDR1 is DFQATT, CDR2 SNEGSKA (reference sequence). The V end was cut by 0 bases, the J end by 1 base, with 16 bases between. The J gene is TRBJ1-5, the V gene TRBV20-1; D ambiguous. The TCR was taken from a man in his sixties in good health. The sequenced sample consisted of blood. This CDR3 is CSARDSIRAASNQPQHF. In nucleotides, the CDR3 is TGCAGTGCTAGAGACTCGATCCGGGCGGCGAGCAATCAGCCCCAGCATTTT.